Here is one T cell receptor (beta chain) with its context. Reverse transcription of extracted RNA yielded cDNA, which provided the sequencing template. The table came from immunoSEQ multiplex PCR; TCRdb's copy has only in-frame clones and leaves some out. The data hold about 160,000 clones, with roughly 65% observed a single time. This specimen comes from a study of CD8+ T cells in alopecia areata. Overall study: Administration of oral tofacitinib to treated patients was at 5 to 10 mg twice daily. Severity among treated patients was scored by the percentage of scalp area affected.

Stated treatment: oral pan-JAK inhibitor, 5-10 mg twice daily. Punch biopsies of lesional scalp, plus peripheral blood, were taken from alopecia areata patients. Specimen: CD4+ T cells sorted from blood, collected at week 4, from a patient treated with tofacitinib. This TCR came from a human donor with alopecia areata.

CDR3 residues: CASRNRGPDQPQHF. The CDR3, as DNA: TGTGCCAGTAGAAACCGGGGTCCGGATCAGCCCCAGCATTTT. V usage is TRBV19 and J usage is TRBJ1-5; D is ambiguous. CDR1 and CDR2 (germline): LNHDA, SQIVND (reference sequence). V lost 6 bases and J 5 bases, leaving 14 bases between the germline ends. The CDR3 has 14 residues. The variable domain in full, completed from reference TRBV19 and TRBJ1-5, reads DGGITQSPKYLFRKEGQNVTLSCEQNLNHDAMYWYRQDPGQGLRLIYYSQIVNDFQKGDIAEGYSVSREKKESFPLTVTSAQKNPTAFYLCASRNRGPDQPQHFGDGTRLSIL.